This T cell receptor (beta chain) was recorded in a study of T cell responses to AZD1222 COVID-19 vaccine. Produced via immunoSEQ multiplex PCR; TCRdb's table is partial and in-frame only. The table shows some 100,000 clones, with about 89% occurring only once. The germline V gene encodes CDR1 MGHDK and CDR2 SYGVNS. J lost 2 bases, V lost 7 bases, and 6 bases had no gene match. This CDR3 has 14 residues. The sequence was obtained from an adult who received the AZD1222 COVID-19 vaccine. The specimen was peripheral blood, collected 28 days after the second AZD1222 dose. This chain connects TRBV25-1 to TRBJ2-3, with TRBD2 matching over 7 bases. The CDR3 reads CASTGRGFTDTQYF. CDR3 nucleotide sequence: TGTGCCAGCACAGGGCGGGGGTTCACAGATACGCAGTATTTT.